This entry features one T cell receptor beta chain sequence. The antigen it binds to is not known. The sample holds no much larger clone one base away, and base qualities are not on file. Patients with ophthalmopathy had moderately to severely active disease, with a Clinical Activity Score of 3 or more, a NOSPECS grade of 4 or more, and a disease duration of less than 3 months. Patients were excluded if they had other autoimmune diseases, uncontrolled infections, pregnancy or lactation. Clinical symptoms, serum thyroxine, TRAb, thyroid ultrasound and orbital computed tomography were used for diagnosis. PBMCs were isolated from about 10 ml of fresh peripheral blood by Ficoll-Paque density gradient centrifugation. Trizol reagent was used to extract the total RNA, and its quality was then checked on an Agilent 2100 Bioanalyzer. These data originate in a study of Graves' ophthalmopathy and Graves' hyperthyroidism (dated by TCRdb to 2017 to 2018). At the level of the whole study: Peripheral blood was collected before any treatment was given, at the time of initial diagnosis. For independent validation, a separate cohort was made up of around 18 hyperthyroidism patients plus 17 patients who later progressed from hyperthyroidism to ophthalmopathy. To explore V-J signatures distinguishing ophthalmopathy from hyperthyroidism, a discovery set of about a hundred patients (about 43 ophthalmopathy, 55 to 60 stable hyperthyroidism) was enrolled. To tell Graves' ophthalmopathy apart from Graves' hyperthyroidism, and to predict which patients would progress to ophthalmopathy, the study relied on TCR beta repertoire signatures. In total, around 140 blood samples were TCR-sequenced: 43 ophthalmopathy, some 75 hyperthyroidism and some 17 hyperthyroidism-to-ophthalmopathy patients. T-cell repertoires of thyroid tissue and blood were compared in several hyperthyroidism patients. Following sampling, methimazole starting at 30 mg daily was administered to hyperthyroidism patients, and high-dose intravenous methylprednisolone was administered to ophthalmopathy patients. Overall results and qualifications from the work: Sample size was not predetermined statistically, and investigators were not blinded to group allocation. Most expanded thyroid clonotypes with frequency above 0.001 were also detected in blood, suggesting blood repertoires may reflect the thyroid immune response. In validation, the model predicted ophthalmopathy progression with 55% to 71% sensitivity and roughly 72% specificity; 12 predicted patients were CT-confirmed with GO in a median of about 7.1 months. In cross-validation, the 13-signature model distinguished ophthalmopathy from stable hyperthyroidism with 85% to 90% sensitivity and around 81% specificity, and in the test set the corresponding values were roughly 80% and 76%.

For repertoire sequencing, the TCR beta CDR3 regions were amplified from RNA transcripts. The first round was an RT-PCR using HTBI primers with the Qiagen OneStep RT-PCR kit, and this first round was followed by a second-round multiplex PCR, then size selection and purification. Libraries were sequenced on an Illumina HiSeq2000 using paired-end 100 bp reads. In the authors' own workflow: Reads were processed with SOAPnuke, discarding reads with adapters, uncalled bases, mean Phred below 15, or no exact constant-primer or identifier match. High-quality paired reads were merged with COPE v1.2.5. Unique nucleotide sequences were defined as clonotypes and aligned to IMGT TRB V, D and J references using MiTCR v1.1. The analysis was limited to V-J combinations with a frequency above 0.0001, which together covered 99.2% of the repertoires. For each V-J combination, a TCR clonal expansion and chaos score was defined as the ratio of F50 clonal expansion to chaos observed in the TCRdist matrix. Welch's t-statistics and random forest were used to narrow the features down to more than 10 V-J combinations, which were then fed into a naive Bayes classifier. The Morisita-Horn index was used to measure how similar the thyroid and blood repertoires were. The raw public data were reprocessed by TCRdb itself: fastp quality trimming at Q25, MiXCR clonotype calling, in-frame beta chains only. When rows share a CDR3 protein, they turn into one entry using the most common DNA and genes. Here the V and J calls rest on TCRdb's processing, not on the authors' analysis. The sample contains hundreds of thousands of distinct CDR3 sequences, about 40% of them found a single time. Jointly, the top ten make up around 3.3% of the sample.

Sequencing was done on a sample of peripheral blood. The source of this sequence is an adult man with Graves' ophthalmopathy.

The CDR3 here reads CAWSVGQGGNQPQHF. The sequenced DNA: TGTGCCTGGAGTGTAGGGCAGGGAGGCAATCAGCCCCAGCATTTT. Recombination linked TRBV30 to TRBJ1-5; the best D guess is TRBD1, with 5 bases matching. Via the germline V gene (reference sequence), CDR1 is GTSNPN and CDR2 SVGIG. There are 15 amino acids in the CDR3, from cysteine to phenylalanine inclusive. Just CDR3 DNA is preserved here, 45 bases in frame from base 1. V is reduced by 0 bases and J by 2 bases, leaving a spacing of 11 bases between them.